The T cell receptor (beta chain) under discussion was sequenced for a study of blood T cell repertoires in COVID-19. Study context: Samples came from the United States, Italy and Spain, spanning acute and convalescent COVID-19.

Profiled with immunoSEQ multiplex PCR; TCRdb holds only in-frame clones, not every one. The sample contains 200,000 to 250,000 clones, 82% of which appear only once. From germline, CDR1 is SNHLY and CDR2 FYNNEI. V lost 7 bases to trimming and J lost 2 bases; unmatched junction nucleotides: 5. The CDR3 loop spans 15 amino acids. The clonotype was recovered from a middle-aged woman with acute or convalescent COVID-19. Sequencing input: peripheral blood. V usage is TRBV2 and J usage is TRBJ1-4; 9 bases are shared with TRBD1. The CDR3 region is CASNSDRGTNEKLFF. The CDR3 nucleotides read TGTGCCAGCAATTCGGACAGGGGCACTAATGAAAAACTGTTTTTT.